This passage covers 5 T cell receptor beta chains from one sample sequenced in a study of T cells in women clearing cervical HPV infection. Only in-frame clones appear in the TCRdb table, and some are missing; sequencing was by immunoSEQ multiplex PCR. The specimen's table records about 23,000 clones. Material for sequencing was blood buffy coat. These receptors were collected from a woman aged 18 to 75 with a cervical HPV16 infection that either progressed to CIN3+ or cleared (not recorded which).

Details on this clone: The CDR3 end lies 3 residues beyond the end of the read and is filled in from the germline J gene. The J gene is TRBJ1-3, the V gene TRBV20-1, with 8 positions matching TRBD1. This CDR3 spans 18 amino acids. CDR1 and CDR2 from the germline V gene are DFQATT and SNEGSKA (reference sequence). The trim removed 1 base at V and 7 bases at J, leaving 18 bases unmatched. The sequenced CDR3 bases are TGCAGTGCTAGAGCGCCTAAGAACCCAGGGGGCGCGGGGAACACC. Its protein is CSARAPKNPGGAGNT. The entire CDR3 reads CSARAPKNPGGAGNTIYF.

With respect to this clone: The CDR3 end falls 3 residues outside the read, so it is completed with the germline J gene. The rearrangement uses TRBV28 and TRBJ2-1, with TRBD1 matching 7 bases. V shed 8 bases, J shed 7 bases, and the junction held 11 bases outside the gene matches. Germline V gene sequence: CDR1 MDHEN, CDR2 SYDVKM. The CDR3 runs 14 residues. The CDR3: CASSSQGWMNEQFF. Incomplete CDR3 DNA: TGTGCCAGCTCTTCACAGGGGTGGATGAATGAG.

Concerning this clone itself: The read is 3 residues too short to cover the CDR3 end, so that end is filled in from the germline J gene. The chain is built from TRBV19 and TRBJ2-3, with 7 bases identical to TRBD1. Trimming at V came to 7 bases and at J to 2 bases, leaving 15 bases not matched to a gene. Germline values: CDR1 LNHDA, CDR2 SQIVND (reference sequence). The CDR3 consists of 17 residues. CDR3 bases read: TGTGCCAGTACCCATATAGGGGGCTGGGGAAACACAGATACG. Protein product: CASTHIGGWGNTDT. The whole CDR3 sequence is CASTHIGGWGNTDTQYF.

Comments on this clone: The CDR3 goes on 3 residues after the read ends, and that part is filled in from the germline J gene. This chain joins TRBV2 and TRBJ2-7; D is uncertain. The CDR3 length is 12 residues. Trimming left V 7 bases short and J 6 bases short, with 13 bases between. CDR1 is SNHLY and CDR2 is FYNNEI in the germline V gene. The part of the CDR3 DNA that was read is TGTGCCAGCATTAGTGGTCTACTCGAG. Its translation: CASISGLLE. The CDR3 in full is CASISGLLEQYF.

Regarding this clone: The read comes to an end 3 residues before the CDR3 does, leaving the germline J gene to fill in the end. V and J are TRBV30 and TRBJ2-7, with 11 bases lining up with TRBD1. The CDR3 is made up of 12 amino acids. The V gene's germline CDR1 is GTSNPN and CDR2 SVGIG (reference sequence). V lost 5 bases, J lost 5 bases, and 2 bases stayed unmatched. The covered CDR3 bases are TGTGCCTGGGGACAGGGGGCCCACGAG. It translates to CAWGQGAHE. The full-length CDR3 reads as CAWGQGAHEQYF.